These 5 T cell receptor beta chains were all obtained from the same sample, sequenced in a study of blood T cells in healthy people across ages. A second roughly 6 to 11 cycle PCR used barcoded and J-beta primers. TCRdb used MiXCR to reprocess the 5' RACE reads, holding one entry per CDR3 protein. The repertoire holds approximately 1,000,000 distinct CDR3 sequences, with 40% to 50% as singletons. Input material: blood. The receptors originated from a woman aged 55-69 years in good health.

This clonotype was found a few times. The rearrangement links TRBV28 to TRBJ2-7, with TRBD1 as a possible D gene (6 bases). The CDR3 is 13 residues long. V was cut by 5 bases and J by 6 bases, with 14 bases left in between. Germline-derived CDR1 and CDR2 are MDHEN and SYDVKM. The CDR3 here is CASSLRQGFEQYF. The CDR3 region has the DNA TGTGCCAGCAGTCTACGGCAGGGGTTCGAGCAGTACTTC.

The V call is TRBV5-1, the J call TRBJ2-3, with TRBD2 identical over 8 bases. The CDR3 is 15 amino acids. The germline V gene has CDR1 SGHRS and CDR2 YFSETQ. Germline trimming cut 3 bases from V and 5 bases from J; bases unmatched to any gene: 8. The DNA for the CDR3 is TGCGCCAGCAGCTCGGGGGGGCCCGCCGGAGATACGCAGTATTTT. Amino acid sequence: CASSSGGPAGDTQYF.

This clonotype appeared a few times. The V call is TRBV12-3 or TRBV12-4, the J call TRBJ2-1; maybe TRBD1 (6 bases). The V gene lost 5 bases and the J gene lost 8 bases, with 10 bases spanning the gap. The CDR3 has 12 amino acids. The CDR3 region has the DNA TGTGCCAGCAGTCCCCACAGGGATGAGCAGTTCTTC. It yields the protein CASSPHRDEQFF.

The chain links TRBV20-1 to TRBJ2-7; D is unresolved. Trimming pared 0 bases from V and 5 bases from J, leaving 11 bases between. Germline CDR1 DFQATT, CDR2 SNEGSKA (reference sequence). This CDR3 contains 13 residues. The CDR3 sequence is CSARDRMGHEQYF. As DNA, the CDR3 is TGCAGTGCTAGAGATCGTATGGGCCACGAGCAGTACTTC.

This chain links TRBV6-1 with TRBJ2-3, with 12 bases matching TRBD2. The CDR3 consists of 15 residues. The germline V gene encodes CDR1 MNHNS and CDR2 SASEGT. The ends lost 4 bases at V and 6 bases at J; junction bases unmatched: 5. The CDR3 nucleotides read TGTGCCAGCAGTGCGACTAGCGGGAGCGGGGATACGCAGTATTTT. The encoded protein is CASSATSGSGDTQYF.